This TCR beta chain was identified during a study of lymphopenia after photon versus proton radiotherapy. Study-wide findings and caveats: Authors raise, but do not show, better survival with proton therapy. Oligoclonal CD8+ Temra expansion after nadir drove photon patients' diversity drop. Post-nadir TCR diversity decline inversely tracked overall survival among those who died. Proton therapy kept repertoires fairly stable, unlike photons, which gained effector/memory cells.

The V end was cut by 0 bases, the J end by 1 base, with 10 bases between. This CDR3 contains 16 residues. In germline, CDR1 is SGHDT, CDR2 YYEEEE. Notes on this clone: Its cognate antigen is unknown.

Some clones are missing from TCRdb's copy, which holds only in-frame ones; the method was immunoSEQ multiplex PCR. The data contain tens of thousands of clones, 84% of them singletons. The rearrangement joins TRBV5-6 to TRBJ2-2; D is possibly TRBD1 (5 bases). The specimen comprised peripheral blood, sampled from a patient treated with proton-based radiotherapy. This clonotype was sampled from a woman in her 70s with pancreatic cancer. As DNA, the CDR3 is TGTGCCAGCAGCTTGGACGCAGGGCGGAACACCGGGGAGCTGTTTTTT. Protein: CASSLDAGRNTGELFF.